These 16 T cell receptor beta chains originate from one sample sequenced in a study of T cells after yellow fever vaccination. TCRdb re-called the 5' RACE reads with MiXCR, one entry per CDR3 protein. The data hold 250,000 or so distinct CDR3 sequences, with roughly 3.5% observed a single time. The sample was PBMCs, taken 15 days after the yellow fever booster vaccination. The receptor source for this set is a man younger than 35 who received the YFV17D yellow fever vaccine.

This clonotype has a count of ten or more. J is TRBJ2-3 and V is TRBV7-9; 8 nucleotides align to TRBD2. Trimming at V came to 5 bases and at J to 2 bases, leaving 9 bases not matched to a gene. CDR1 and CDR2 (germline): SEHNR, FQNEAQ (reference sequence). This CDR3 is built from 16 residues. This CDR3 is CASSPPGLAATDTQYF. Here the CDR3 DNA reads TGTGCCAGCAGCCCTCCCGGACTAGCCGCCACAGATACGCAGTATTTT.

At least ten counts were recorded for this clonotype. This rearrangement joins TRBV5-5 to TRBJ1-3; D possibly corresponds to TRBD1 (6 bases). CDR1 and CDR2 (germline): SGHKS, YYEKEE (reference sequence). Trimming took off 6 bases at V and 2 bases at J, with 15 bases between the two ends. The CDR3 spans 15 residues. This CDR3 reads CASTTGAGPGNTIYF. CDR3 sequence (DNA): TGTGCCAGCACCACGGGGGCAGGGCCTGGAAACACCATATATTTT.

This clonotype appeared many times. The chain is built from TRBV24-1 and TRBJ2-3; D is uncertain. The germline V and J ends were trimmed by 5 bases and 0 bases, with 2 bases remaining between them. Per the germline V gene, CDR1 is KGHDR and CDR2 is SFDVKD. This CDR3 is 12 amino acids long. The CDR3, as DNA: TGTGCCACCAGTGGGAGCACAGATACGCAGTATTTT. Translation: CATSGSTDTQYF.

This clonotype was seen ten or more times. V gene TRBV5-1 combines with J gene TRBJ2-7; TRBD1 agrees at 10 bases. After removal of 5 bases from V and 7 bases from J, the junction contained 9 bases not matched to a gene. Germline-derived CDR1 and CDR2 are SGHRS and YFSETQ. There are 14 residues in the CDR3. The CDR3 here is CASSRGTGVWEQYF. The CDR3 nucleotides are TGCGCCAGCAGTAGAGGGACAGGGGTATGGGAGCAGTACTTC.

This clonotype was picked up many times. The chain is built from TRBV7-2 and TRBJ2-7, with 7 bases fitting TRBD1. CDR3 length: 15 residues. CDR1 is SGHTA and CDR2 is FQGNSA in the germline V gene. V was pared by 3 bases and J by 2 bases, with 7 bases of the junction left unmatched. This CDR3 is CASSFQWGQTYEQYF. The DNA of the CDR3 is TGTGCCAGCAGCTTCCAGTGGGGACAGACCTACGAGCAGTACTTC.

This clonotype showed up many times. The CDR3 nucleotides are TGCAGCGTTGATTTAGCGGGCGGCAATGAGCAGTTCTTC. Amino acids: CSVDLAGGNEQFF. The V call is TRBV29-1, the J call TRBJ2-1, with 7 bases fitting TRBD2. Germline V gene data show CDR1 as SQVTM and CDR2 as ANQGSEA. The CDR3 covers 13 residues. The trim removed 3 bases at V and 6 bases at J, leaving 5 bases unmatched.

This clonotype was found many times. This chain joins TRBV11-2 and TRBJ2-6; D may correspond to TRBD1 or TRBD2 (6 bases each). Germline V gene sequence: CDR1 SGHAT, CDR2 FQNNGV. The CDR3 is 15 amino acids. V dropped 8 bases and J dropped 0 bases, with 11 bases sitting between them. The CDR3 coding sequence is TGTGCCAGCGGGGGCGGGGACTCTGGGGCCAACGTCCTGACTTTC. Encoded protein: CASGGGDSGANVLTF. Full variable domain (outside the CDR3, taken from reference TRBV11-2 and TRBJ2-6): EAGVAQSPRYKIIEKRQSVAFWCNPISGHATLYWYQQILGQGPKLLIQFQNNGVVDDSQLPKDRFSAERLKGVDSTLKIQPAKLEDSAVYLCASGGGDSGANVLTFGAGSRLTVL.

In its sample, this clonotype was seen many times. The chain recombines TRBV7-9 with TRBJ1-5, with unresolved D. The germline V gene has CDR1 SEHNR and CDR2 FQNEAQ (reference sequence). V lost 4 bases and J lost 6, with 10 bases in between. This CDR3 spans 13 amino acids. CDR3 protein: CASSYSLGQPQHF. In DNA, the CDR3 is TGTGCCAGCAGCTATAGCCTGGGTCAGCCCCAGCATTTT.

This clonotype was seen a few times. V is TRBV5-1 and J is TRBJ2-1; TRBD2 aligns across 8 bases. From germline, CDR1 is SGHRS and CDR2 YFSETQ. Germline trimming cut 1 base from V and 3 bases from J; bases unmatched to any gene: 3. This CDR3 spans 15 amino acids. This chain's CDR3 is CASSLTGTSYNEQFF. In nucleotides, the CDR3 is TGCGCCAGCAGCTTGACCGGGACTAGCTACAATGAGCAGTTCTTC.

At least ten counts were recorded for this clonotype. The chain employs TRBV2 and TRBJ1-1, with D possibly matching TRBD1 (5 bases). Looked up from germline, CDR1 is SNHLY and CDR2 is FYNNEI. With 6 bases removed from V and 11 bases from J, the gap between germline ends came to 22 bases. The CDR3 runs 14 residues. The CDR3 region is CASSGPRAPRGAFF. The CDR3 DNA reads TGTGCCAGCAGCGGGCCCAGGGCCCCCCGGGGGGCTTTCTTT.

This clonotype appeared many times. This chain uses TRBV19 with TRBJ2-2; no definite D call. CDR1 is LNHDA and CDR2 is SQIVND in the germline V gene (reference sequence). The CDR3 totals 14 residues. V lost 5 bases, J lost 4 bases, and 11 bases lay in between. CDR3 coding DNA: TGTGCCAGTAGTCCCTCTTACGTCACCGGGGAGCTGTTTTTT. This translates into CASSPSYVTGELFF.

This clonotype was observed at least ten times. J is TRBJ1-3 and V is TRBV20-1; TRBD1 matches at 7 bases. CDR1 is DFQATT, CDR2 SNEGSKA, per germline (reference sequence). This CDR3 is 18 amino acids long. V trimming: 1 base; J trimming: 4 bases; junction bases outside the gene matches: 16. The CDR3 reads CSARAWRGRSGLGNTIYF. CDR3 bases: TGCAGTGCTAGAGCCTGGAGGGGGCGTTCAGGACTAGGAAACACCATATATTTT.

This clonotype was seen at least ten times. The chain is built from TRBV4-3 and TRBJ2-3; the D is unclear. The CDR3 has 18 residues. From germline, CDR1 is LGHNA and CDR2 YSLEER. Deletions cut 3 bases from V and 2 bases from J, with 21 bases between. The CDR3 region is CASSQALTAEQSTDTQYF. In DNA form, the CDR3 reads TGCGCCAGCAGCCAGGCCTTGACGGCAGAACAATCCACAGATACGCAGTATTTT.

This clonotype was observed many times. One junction end disagrees with the germline gene, perhaps due to a read error. The genes are TRBV12-3 or TRBV12-4 and TRBJ2-5, with 10 bases that match TRBD1. The CDR3 sequence is 14 residues long. CDR3 DNA: TGTGCCAGCAGCTTAGACAGGGGGCTAGAGACCCAGTACTTC. Translating it yields CASSLDRGLETQYF.

This clonotype has a count of ten or more. This rearrangement joins TRBV7-7 to TRBJ2-5; possible D gene TRBD1, 5 bases. The CDR3 extends over 13 amino acids. The V gene lost 4 bases and the J gene lost 1 base, with 7 bases spanning the gap. Germline V gene lookup returns CDR1 SSHAT and CDR2 FNYEAQ (reference sequence). The CDR3 protein is CASSSDIQETQYF. The CDR3 DNA is TGTGCCAGCAGCTCGGACATCCAAGAGACCCAGTACTTC.

This clonotype was detected many times. The rearrangement links TRBV6-5 to TRBJ1-5; no clear D. Germline V gene data show CDR1 as MNHEY and CDR2 as SVGAGI. V was clipped by 6 bases and J by 5 bases, with 11 bases between them. The CDR3 totals 13 residues. The chain's CDR3 is CASRTGFHQPQHF. CDR3 in DNA: TGTGCCAGCAGGACCGGGTTCCATCAGCCCCAGCATTTT.